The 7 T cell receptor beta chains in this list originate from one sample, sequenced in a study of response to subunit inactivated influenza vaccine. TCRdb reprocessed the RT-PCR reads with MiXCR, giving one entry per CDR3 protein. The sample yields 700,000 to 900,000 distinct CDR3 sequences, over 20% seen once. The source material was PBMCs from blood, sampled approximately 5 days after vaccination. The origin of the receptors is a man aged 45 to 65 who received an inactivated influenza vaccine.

CDR3 sequence (DNA): TGTGCCAGCAGCTTACGCTGGGGGACTAGCGGGGGGCTTCAAGAGACCCAGTACTTC. It specifies CASSLRWGTSGGLQETQYF. The chain couples TRBV7-2 to TRBJ2-5, with 15 bases aligning to TRBD2. CDR1 is SGHTA, CDR2 FQGNSA, per germline. This CDR3 region has 19 residues. The V gene end was trimmed by 2 bases and the J gene end by 2 bases; junction bases not matched to a gene: 9.

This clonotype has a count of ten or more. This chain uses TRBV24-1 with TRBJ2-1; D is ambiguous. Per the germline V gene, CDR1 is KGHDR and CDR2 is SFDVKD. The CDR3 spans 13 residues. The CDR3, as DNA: TGTGCTATAGGAGCCAACTCCTACAATGAGCAGTTCTTC. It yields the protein CAIGANSYNEQFF.

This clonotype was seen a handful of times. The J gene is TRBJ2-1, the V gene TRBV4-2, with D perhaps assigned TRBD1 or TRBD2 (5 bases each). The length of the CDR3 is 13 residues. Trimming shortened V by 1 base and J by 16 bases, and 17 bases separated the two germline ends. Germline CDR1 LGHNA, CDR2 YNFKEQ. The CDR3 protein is CASSQVNWDQSFF. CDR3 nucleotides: TGTGCCAGCAGCCAAGTAAATTGGGACCAGTCCTTCTTC.

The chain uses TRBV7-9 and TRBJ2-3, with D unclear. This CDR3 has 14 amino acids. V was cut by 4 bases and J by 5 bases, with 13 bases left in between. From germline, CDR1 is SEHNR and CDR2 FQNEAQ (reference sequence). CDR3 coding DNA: TGTGCCAGCAGCTCTTCCCCCAAAGGAGATACGCAGTATTTT. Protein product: CASSSSPKGDTQYF. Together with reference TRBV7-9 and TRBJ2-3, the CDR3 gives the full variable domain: DTGVSQNPRHKITKRGQNVTFRCDPISEHNRLYWYRQTLGQGPEFLTYFQNEAQLEKSRLLSDRFSAERPKGSFSTLEIQRTEQGDSAMYLCASSSSPKGDTQYFGPGTRLTVL.

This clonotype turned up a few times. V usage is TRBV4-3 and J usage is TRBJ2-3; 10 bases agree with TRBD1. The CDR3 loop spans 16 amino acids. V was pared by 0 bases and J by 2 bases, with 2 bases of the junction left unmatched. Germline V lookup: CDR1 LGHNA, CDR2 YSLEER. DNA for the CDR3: TGCGCCAGCAGCCAAGATGGACAGGGGGTCACAGATACGCAGTATTTT. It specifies CASSQDGQGVTDTQYF.

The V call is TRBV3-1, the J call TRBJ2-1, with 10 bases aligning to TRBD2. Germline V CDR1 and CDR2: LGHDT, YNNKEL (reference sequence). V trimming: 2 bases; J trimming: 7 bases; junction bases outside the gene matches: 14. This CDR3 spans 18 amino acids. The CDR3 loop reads CASSQFFPLAGEANEQFF. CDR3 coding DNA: TGTGCCAGCAGCCAATTTTTCCCCCTAGCGGGAGAGGCTAATGAGCAGTTCTTC.

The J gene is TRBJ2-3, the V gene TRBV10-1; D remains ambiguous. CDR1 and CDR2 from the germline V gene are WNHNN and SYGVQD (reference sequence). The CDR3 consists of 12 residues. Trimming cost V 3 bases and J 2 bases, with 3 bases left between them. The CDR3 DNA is TGCGCCAGCAGTGACTACACAGATACGCAGTATTTT. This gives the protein CASSDYTDTQYF.